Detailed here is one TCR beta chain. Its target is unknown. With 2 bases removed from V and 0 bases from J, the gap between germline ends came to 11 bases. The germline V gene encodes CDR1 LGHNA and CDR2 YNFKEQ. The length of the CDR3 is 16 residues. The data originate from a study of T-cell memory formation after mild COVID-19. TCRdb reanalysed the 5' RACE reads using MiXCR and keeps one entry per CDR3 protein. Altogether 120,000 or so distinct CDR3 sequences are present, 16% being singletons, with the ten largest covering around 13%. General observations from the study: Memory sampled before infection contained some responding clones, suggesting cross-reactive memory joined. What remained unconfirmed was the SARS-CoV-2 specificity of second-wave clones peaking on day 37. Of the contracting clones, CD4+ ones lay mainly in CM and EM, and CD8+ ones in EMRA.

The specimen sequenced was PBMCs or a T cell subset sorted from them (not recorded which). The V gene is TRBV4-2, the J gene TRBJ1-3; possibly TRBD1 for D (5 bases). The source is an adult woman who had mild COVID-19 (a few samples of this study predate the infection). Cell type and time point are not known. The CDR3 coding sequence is TGTGCCAGCAGCCAAACTATCAGGGCCTCTGGAAACACCATATATTTT. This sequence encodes CASSQTIRASGNTIYF.